This TCR beta chain was captured by sequencing in a study of molecular identifiers for immune sequencing clone quantification. In the study overall: Naive CD8 cell RNA, from roughly 18,000 or 92,000 cells, was split five ways in replicates, with four sequenced. General study results and limits: In a background of around 1 million naive cells, spiked Jurkat TCR RNA from one cell was reportedly detectable. The study found clones above 20 RNA copies held over 98% of effector molecules and under 1% in naive cells.

Trimming took 4 bases from V and 4 from J, leaving 14 bases between them. Germline-derived CDR1 and CDR2 are SQVTM and ANQGSEA. The CDR3 has 13 amino acids. Previously reported methods and listed TCR primers produced the bulk TCR libraries. TCRdb called the PCR reads again in MiXCR, with one record for every CDR3 protein. In the table there are over 550,000 distinct CDR3 sequences, around 25% of which are singletons. This clonotype was detected ten times or more. The antigen is not known. The chain is built from TRBV29-1 and TRBJ2-7, with D perhaps being TRBD1 or TRBD2 (6 bases each). The receptor's source is a human donor in good health. Some libraries in this study had Jurkat cell RNA spiked in. Sequenced: naive CD8+ T cells from blood, with Jurkat cell RNA spiked in. Subset: FACS-sorted CD8+CD4-CCR7+CD45RA+ naive T cells. CDR3 loop: CSVGGDQGYEQYF. The DNA for the CDR3 is TGCAGCGTTGGGGGGGACCAGGGGTACGAGCAGTACTTC.